The sequence of this T cell receptor beta chain was determined in a study of control samples from healthy donors and cancer patients. Only in-frame clones appear in the TCRdb table, and some are missing; sequencing was by immunoSEQ multiplex PCR. Among fewer than 110,000 clones listed, about 89% were seen once. The V end lost 4 bases, the J end lost 7 bases, and 13 bases lay between the germline ends. The CDR3 has 13 residues. CDR1 and CDR2 from the germline V gene are MNHEY and SMNVEV (reference sequence). V and J are TRBV27 and TRBJ1-2, with D uncertain. The sample was PBMCs. The sequence was obtained from a man in his 60s with lung cancer. The CDR3 loop is CASSSGPVSGYTF. The CDR3 DNA follows: TGTGCCAGCAGTTCTGGGCCGGTGAGTGGCTACACCTTC.